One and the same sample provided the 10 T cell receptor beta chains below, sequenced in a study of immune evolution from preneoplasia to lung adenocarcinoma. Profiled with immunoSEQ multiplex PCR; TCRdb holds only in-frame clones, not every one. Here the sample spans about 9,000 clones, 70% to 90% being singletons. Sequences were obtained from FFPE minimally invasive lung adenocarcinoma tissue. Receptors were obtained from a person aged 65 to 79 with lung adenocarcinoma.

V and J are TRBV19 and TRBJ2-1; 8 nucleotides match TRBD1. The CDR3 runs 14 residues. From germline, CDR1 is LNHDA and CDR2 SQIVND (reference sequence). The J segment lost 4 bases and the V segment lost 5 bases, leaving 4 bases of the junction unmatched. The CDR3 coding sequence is TGTGCCAGTAGTTCGGACAGGGCATACAATGAGCAGTTCTTC. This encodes CASSSDRAYNEQFF.

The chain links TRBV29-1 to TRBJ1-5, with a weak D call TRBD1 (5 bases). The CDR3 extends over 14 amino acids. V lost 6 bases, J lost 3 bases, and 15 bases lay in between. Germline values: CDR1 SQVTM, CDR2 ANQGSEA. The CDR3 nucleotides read TGCAGCGTAGCCGAGGGACTGATCAATCAGCCCCAGCATTTT. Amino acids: CSVAEGLINQPQHF.

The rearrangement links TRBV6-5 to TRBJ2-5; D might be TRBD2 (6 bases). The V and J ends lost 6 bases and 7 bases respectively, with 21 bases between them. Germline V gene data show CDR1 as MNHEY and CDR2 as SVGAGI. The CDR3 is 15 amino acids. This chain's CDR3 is CASRTGTGWTGTQYF. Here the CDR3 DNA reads TGTGCCAGCAGAACCGGGACTGGGTGGACGGGGACCCAGTACTTC.

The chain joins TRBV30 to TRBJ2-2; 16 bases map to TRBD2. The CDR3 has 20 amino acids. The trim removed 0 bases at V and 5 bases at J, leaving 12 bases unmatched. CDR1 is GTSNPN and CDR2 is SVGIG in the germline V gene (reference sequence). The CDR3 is CAWSVVQGLAGGELTGELFF. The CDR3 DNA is TGTGCCTGGAGTGTAGTACAGGGACTAGCGGGGGGGGAGCTGACCGGGGAGCTGTTTTTT.

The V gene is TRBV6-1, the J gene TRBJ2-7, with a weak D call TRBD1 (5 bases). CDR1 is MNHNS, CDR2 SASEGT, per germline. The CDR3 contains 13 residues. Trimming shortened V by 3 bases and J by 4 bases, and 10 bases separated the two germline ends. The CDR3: CASSEFGQYEQYF. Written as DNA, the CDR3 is TGTGCCAGCAGTGAGTTTGGACAATACGAGCAGTACTTC.

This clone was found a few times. CDR3: CASRQTGVWQPQHF. CDR3 in DNA: TGTGCCAGCAGACAGACAGGGGTTTGGCAGCCCCAGCATTTT. The chain employs TRBV6-1 and TRBJ1-5; TRBD1 agrees at 8 bases. V shed 6 bases and J 7 bases; nucleotides not matched to a gene: 8. The CDR3 runs to 14 residues. Germline V gene sequence: CDR1 MNHNS, CDR2 SASEGT.

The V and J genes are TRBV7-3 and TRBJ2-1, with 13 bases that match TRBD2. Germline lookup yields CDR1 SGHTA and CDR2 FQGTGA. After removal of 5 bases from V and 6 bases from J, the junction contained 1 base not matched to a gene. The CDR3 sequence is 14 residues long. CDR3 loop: CASSRTSGGNEQFF. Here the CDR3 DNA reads TGTGCCAGCAGCCGGACTAGCGGGGGCAATGAGCAGTTCTTC.

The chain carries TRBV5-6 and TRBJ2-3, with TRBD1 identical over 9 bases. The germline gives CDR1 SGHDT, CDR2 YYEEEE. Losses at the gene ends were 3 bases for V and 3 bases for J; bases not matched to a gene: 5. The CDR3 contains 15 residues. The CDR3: CASSSYRGQTDTQYF. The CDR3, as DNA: TGTGCCAGCAGCTCTTACAGGGGGCAAACAGATACGCAGTATTTT.

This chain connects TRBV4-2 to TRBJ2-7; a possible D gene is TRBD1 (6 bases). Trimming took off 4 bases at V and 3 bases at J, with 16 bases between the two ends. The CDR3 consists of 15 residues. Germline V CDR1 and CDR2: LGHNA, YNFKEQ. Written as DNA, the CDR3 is TGTGCCAGCAGCCCAGAGGGGACACGGGGCTACGAGCAGTACTTC. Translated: CASSPEGTRGYEQYF.

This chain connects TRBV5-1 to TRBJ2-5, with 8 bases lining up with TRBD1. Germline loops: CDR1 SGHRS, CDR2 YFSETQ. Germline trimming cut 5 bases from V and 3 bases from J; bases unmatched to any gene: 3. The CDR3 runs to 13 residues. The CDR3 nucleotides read TGCGCCAGCAGTTCAGGGGGCGAAGAGACCCAGTACTTC. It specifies CASSSGGEETQYF. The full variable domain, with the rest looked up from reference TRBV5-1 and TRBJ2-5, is KAGVTQTPRYLIKTRGQQVTLSCSPISGHRSVSWYQQTPGQGLQFLFEYFSETQRNKGNFPGRFSGRQFSNSRSEMNVSTLELGDSALYLCASSSGGEETQYFGPGTRLLVL.